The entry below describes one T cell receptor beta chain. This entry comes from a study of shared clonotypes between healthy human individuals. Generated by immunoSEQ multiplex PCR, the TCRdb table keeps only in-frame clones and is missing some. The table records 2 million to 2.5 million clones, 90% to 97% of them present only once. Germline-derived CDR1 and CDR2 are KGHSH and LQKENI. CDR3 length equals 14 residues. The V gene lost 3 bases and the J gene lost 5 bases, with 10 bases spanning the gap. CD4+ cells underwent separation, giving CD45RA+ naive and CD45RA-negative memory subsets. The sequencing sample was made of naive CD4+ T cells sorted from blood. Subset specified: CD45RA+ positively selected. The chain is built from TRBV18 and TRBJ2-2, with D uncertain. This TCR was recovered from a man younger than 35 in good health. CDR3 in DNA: TGTGCCAGCTCACCGGAGCAGCTAACCGGGGAGCTGTTTTTT. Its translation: CASSPEQLTGELFF.